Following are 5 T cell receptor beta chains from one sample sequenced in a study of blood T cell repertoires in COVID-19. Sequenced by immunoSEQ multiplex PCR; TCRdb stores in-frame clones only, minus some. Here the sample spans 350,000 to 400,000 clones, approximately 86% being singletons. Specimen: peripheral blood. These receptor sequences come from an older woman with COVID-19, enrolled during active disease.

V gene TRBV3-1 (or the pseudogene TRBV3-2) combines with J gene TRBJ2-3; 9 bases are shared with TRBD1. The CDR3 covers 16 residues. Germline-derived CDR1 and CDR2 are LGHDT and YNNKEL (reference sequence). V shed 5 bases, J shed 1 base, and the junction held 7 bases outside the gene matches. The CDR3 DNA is TGTGCCAGCAGCAAAACCACAGGGGGCGGCACAGATACGCAGTATTTT. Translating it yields CASSKTTGGGTDTQYF.

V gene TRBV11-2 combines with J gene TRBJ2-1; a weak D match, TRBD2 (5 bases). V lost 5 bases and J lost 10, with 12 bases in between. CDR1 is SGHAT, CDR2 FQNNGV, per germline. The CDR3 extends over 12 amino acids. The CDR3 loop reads CASSLKREEQFF. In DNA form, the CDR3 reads TGTGCCAGCAGCCTCAAACGGGAAGAGCAGTTCTTC. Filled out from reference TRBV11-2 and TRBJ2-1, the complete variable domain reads EAGVAQSPRYKIIEKRQSVAFWCNPISGHATLYWYQQILGQGPKLLIQFQNNGVVDDSQLPKDRFSAERLKGVDSTLKIQPAKLEDSAVYLCASSLKREEQFFGPGTRLTVL.

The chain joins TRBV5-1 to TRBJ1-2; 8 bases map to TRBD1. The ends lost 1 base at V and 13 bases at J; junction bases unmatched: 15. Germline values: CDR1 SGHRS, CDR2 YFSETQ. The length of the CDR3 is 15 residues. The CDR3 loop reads CASSLTPSGGSSRTF. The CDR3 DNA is TGCGCCAGCAGCTTGACTCCATCAGGGGGCTCGAGTCGCACCTTC.

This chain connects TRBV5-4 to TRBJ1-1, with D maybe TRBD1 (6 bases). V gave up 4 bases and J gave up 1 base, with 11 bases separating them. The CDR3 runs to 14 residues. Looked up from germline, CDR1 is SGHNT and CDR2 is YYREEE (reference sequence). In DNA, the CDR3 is TGTGCCAGCAGCGCAGCGGGACAGAACACTGAAGCTTTCTTT. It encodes CASSAAGQNTEAFF.

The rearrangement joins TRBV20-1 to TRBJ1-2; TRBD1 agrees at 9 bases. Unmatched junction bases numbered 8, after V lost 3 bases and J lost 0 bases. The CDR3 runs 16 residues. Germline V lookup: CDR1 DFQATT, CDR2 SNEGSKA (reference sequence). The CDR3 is CSASGTGRGANYGYTF. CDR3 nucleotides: TGCAGTGCTAGTGGGACAGGGAGAGGGGCTAACTATGGCTACACCTTC.